This T cell receptor beta chain was recovered during a study of blood T cell repertoires in COVID-19. Original analysis: The authors estimated nucleated cell counts from reference gene primer amplification. The assay was immunoSEQ multiplex PCR, and TCRdb's table has in-frame clones only and misses some. From that table come the V and J calls and clone size; the DNA was used to work out D and trimming. The table has approximately 210,000 clones, roughly four fifths seen once; the top ten hold roughly 12%. This CDR3 has 14 amino acids. CDR1 and CDR2 (germline): MNHNS, SASEGT. V was clipped by 3 bases and J by 3 bases; unmatched bases: 3.

The sequencing sample was made of peripheral blood. The V gene is TRBV6-1, the J gene TRBJ2-7; TRBD1 aligns across 9 bases. This TCR derives from a woman aged 40 to 50 with acute or convalescent COVID-19. Written as DNA, the CDR3 is TGTGCCAGCAGTGAGACGGACAGGGGCTACGAGCAGTACTTC. Translated, it gives CASSETDRGYEQYF.